This is a list of T cell receptor beta chains from one sample in a study of radiotherapy plus CTLA-4 blockade in lung cancer. The method was immunoSEQ multiplex PCR; TCRdb's version includes in-frame clones alone and lacks a portion of them. Here the sample spans approximately 77,000 clones, 84% being singletons. This specimen was peripheral blood, taken from a patient treated with radiotherapy plus ipilimumab. Every receptor here comes from a human donor with non-small cell lung cancer who had stable disease on radiotherapy plus ipilimumab. CDR3s include the opening cysteine and the closing phenylalanine or tryptophan. A D gene is named only where the DNA matches it firmly. A clone size is listed for some rows: how often the clone was seen (once, few, many), or a class if it is expanded.

clone_size: -; v_call: TRBV28; d_call: -; j_call: TRBJ2-5; cdr3_nt: TGTGCCAGCAGTTTATTCCAGGGGAGTCAGACCCAGTACTTC; cdr3_aa: CASSLFQGSQTQYF
clone_size: -; v_call: TRBV10-2; d_call: TRBD2; j_call: TRBJ2-2; cdr3_nt: TGCGCCAGCGAGGGACTAGCGGGGGGTTCCGGGGAGCTGTTTTTT; cdr3_aa: CASEGLAGGSGELFF
clone_size: -; v_call: TRBV9; d_call: TRBD2; j_call: TRBJ2-3; cdr3_nt: TGTGCCAGCAGCGTAACCGGACTAGAGTCTTTCACAGATACGCAGTATTTT; cdr3_aa: CASSVTGLESFTDTQYF
clone_size: -; v_call: TRBV5-1; d_call: TRBD1; j_call: TRBJ1-3; cdr3_nt: TGCGCCAGCAGCTTGACGACAGGGCAACCTGGAAACACCATATATTTT; cdr3_aa: CASSLTTGQPGNTIYF
clone_size: -; v_call: TRBV27; d_call: -; j_call: TRBJ2-2; cdr3_nt: TGTGCCAGCAGTCCAGGCACGAACACCGGGGAGCTGTTTTTT; cdr3_aa: CASSPGTNTGELFF
clone_size: once; v_call: TRBV30; d_call: -; j_call: TRBJ1-3; cdr3_nt: TGTGCCTGGAGAGAAACCACAGTCTCTGGAAACACCATATATTTT; cdr3_aa: CAWRETTVSGNTIYF
clone_size: -; v_call: TRBV7-8; d_call: -; j_call: TRBJ1-1; cdr3_nt: TGTGCCAGCAGCTTAGGGACAGCTGAAGCTTTCTTT; cdr3_aa: CASSLGTAEAFF
clone_size: -; v_call: TRBV9; d_call: TRBD2; j_call: TRBJ2-1; cdr3_nt: TGTGCCAGCAGCGGGGTTAGCGGGGGGGGACTGGGTGAGCAGTTCTTC; cdr3_aa: CASSGVSGGGLGEQFF
clone_size: -; v_call: TRBV5-1; d_call: TRBD1; j_call: TRBJ2-7; cdr3_nt: TGCGCCAGCAGCTTGACAGGGGGCAAGTACGAGCAGTACTTC; cdr3_aa: CASSLTGGKYEQYF
clone_size: -; v_call: TRBV27; d_call: TRBD2; j_call: TRBJ2-7; cdr3_nt: TGTGCCAGCAGTTTATCCGCTGCGGGAGGAAGGTACGAGCAGTACTTC; cdr3_aa: CASSLSAAGGRYEQYF
clone_size: -; v_call: TRBV14; d_call: TRBD1; j_call: TRBJ1-4; cdr3_nt: TGTGCCAGCAGCCATACGACAGGGGCGGGGGAAAAACTGTTTTTT; cdr3_aa: CASSHTTGAGEKLFF
clone_size: -; v_call: TRBV6-5; d_call: -; j_call: TRBJ2-3; cdr3_nt: TGTGCCAGCGGACAGACGGGGCGGGTGGATACGCAGTATTTT; cdr3_aa: CASGQTGRVDTQYF
clone_size: -; v_call: TRBV5-1; d_call: -; j_call: TRBJ2-1; cdr3_nt: TGCGCCAGCAGCTGGGACATGGGAAGCTCCTACAATGAGCAGTTCTTC; cdr3_aa: CASSWDMGSSYNEQFF
clone_size: few; v_call: TRBV7-6; d_call: -; j_call: TRBJ1-3; cdr3_nt: TGTGCCAGCAGCCAAAGAACAGATTACTCTGGAAACACCATATATTTT; cdr3_aa: CASSQRTDYSGNTIYF
clone_size: once; v_call: TRBV4-1; d_call: TRBD1; j_call: TRBJ1-2; cdr3_nt: TGCGCCAGCAGCCAAGAGGTGACAGGGGCTAACTATGGCTACACCTTC; cdr3_aa: CASSQEVTGANYGYTF
clone_size: -; v_call: TRBV5-1; d_call: -; j_call: TRBJ2-5; cdr3_nt: TGCGCCAGCAGCTTTGAGGCCGAGACCCAGTACTTC; cdr3_aa: CASSFEAETQYF
clone_size: -; v_call: TRBV11-3; d_call: -; j_call: TRBJ2-1; cdr3_nt: TGTGCCAGCAGCTTAGAGCGGAGCTCCTACAATGAGCAGTTCTTC; cdr3_aa: CASSLERSSYNEQFF
clone_size: -; v_call: TRBV6-1; d_call: TRBD1; j_call: TRBJ1-2; cdr3_nt: TGTGCCAGCAGTGCACGGCCAAGGACAGGGGCCTTATATGGCTACACCTTC; cdr3_aa: CASSARPRTGALYGYTF
clone_size: few; v_call: TRBV6-6; d_call: -; j_call: TRBJ1-1; cdr3_nt: TGTGCCAGCAGTTACTCGGGACGGATGAACACTGAAGCTTTCTTT; cdr3_aa: CASSYSGRMNTEAFF
clone_size: -; v_call: TRBV27; d_call: TRBD2; j_call: TRBJ2-7; cdr3_nt: TGTGCCAGCAGTCCTAGGAGACCCGGGACTAGCGGGAGCCACGAGCAGTACTTC; cdr3_aa: CASSPRRPGTSGSHEQYF
clone_size: -; v_call: TRBV16; d_call: -; j_call: TRBJ2-1; cdr3_nt: TGTGCCAGCAGCCAAAATGGACAAAATAGCAATGAGCAGTTCTTC; cdr3_aa: CASSQNGQNSNEQFF
clone_size: -; v_call: TRBV4-2; d_call: -; j_call: TRBJ1-1; cdr3_nt: TGTGCCAGCAGCCAAGAGCCTCGGCAGGTTTTGAACACTGAAGCTTTCTTT; cdr3_aa: CASSQEPRQVLNTEAFF
clone_size: -; v_call: TRBV7-3; d_call: -; j_call: TRBJ2-7; cdr3_nt: TGTGCCAGCAGCTTAGAACGGTCCTACGAGCAGTACTTC; cdr3_aa: CASSLERSYEQYF
clone_size: -; v_call: TRBV9; d_call: -; j_call: TRBJ2-7; cdr3_nt: TGTGCCAGCAGCGTAGAGGGATTTACCTACGAGCAGTACTTC; cdr3_aa: CASSVEGFTYEQYF
clone_size: -; v_call: TRBV29-1; d_call: TRBD2; j_call: TRBJ2-3; cdr3_nt: TGCAGCGTTGAAGATAAAAAATTTTGGGGGAGCGGGGGGGCGGATACGCAGTATTTT; cdr3_aa: CSVEDKKFWGSGGADTQYF
clone_size: -; v_call: TRBV6-6; d_call: TRBD1; j_call: TRBJ2-7; cdr3_nt: TGTGCCAGCAGTATATCCGGGACAGGACCCTACGAGCAGTACTTC; cdr3_aa: CASSISGTGPYEQYF
clone_size: -; v_call: TRBV19; d_call: TRBD1; j_call: TRBJ2-3; cdr3_nt: TGTGCCAGTAGCCTGGGACAGGGCGGGGGAGGTAGCACAGATACGCAGTATTTT; cdr3_aa: CASSLGQGGGGSTDTQYF
clone_size: -; v_call: TRBV19; d_call: -; j_call: TRBJ1-5; cdr3_nt: TGTGCCAGTAGTAACGGGGCGCAGGGCAATCAGCCCCAGCATTTT; cdr3_aa: CASSNGAQGNQPQHF
clone_size: -; v_call: TRBV2; d_call: -; j_call: TRBJ1-2; cdr3_nt: TGTGCCAGCAGCCGGGATGTCAACTATGGCTACACCTTC; cdr3_aa: CASSRDVNYGYTF
clone_size: -; v_call: TRBV6-5; d_call: TRBD2; j_call: TRBJ2-5; cdr3_nt: TGTGCCAGCAGTGTAGCGGGAAAATATGGGACCCAGTACTTC; cdr3_aa: CASSVAGKYGTQYF
clone_size: -; v_call: TRBV18; d_call: -; j_call: TRBJ2-2; cdr3_nt: TGTGCCAGCTCACAGGGGTACACCGGGGAGCTGTTTTTT; cdr3_aa: CASSQGYTGELFF
clone_size: few; v_call: TRBV19; d_call: TRBD1; j_call: TRBJ2-4; cdr3_nt: TGTGCCAGTAGTATCTCACAGGGGAGAGTAGACATTCAGTACTTC; cdr3_aa: CASSISQGRVDIQYF
clone_size: -; v_call: TRBV9; d_call: -; j_call: TRBJ2-3; cdr3_nt: TGTGCCAGCAGCGTAGAGGTGGGGGGTTACACAGATACGCAGTATTTT; cdr3_aa: CASSVEVGGYTDTQYF
clone_size: -; v_call: TRBV9; d_call: -; j_call: TRBJ2-1; cdr3_nt: TGTGCCAGCAGCGTTTTGGCGGGGAGCTCCTACAATGAGCAGTTCTTC; cdr3_aa: CASSVLAGSSYNEQFF
clone_size: -; v_call: TRBV27; d_call: -; j_call: TRBJ1-2; cdr3_nt: TGTGCCAGCAGATCTCAACAGGGATACGCCTATGGCTACACCTTC; cdr3_aa: CASRSQQGYAYGYTF
clone_size: -; v_call: TRBV6-6; d_call: -; j_call: TRBJ2-5; cdr3_nt: TGTGCCAGCAGTTTCCAAGAGACCCAGTACTTC; cdr3_aa: CASSFQETQYF
clone_size: -; v_call: TRBV7-2; d_call: -; j_call: TRBJ2-5; cdr3_nt: TGTGCCAGCAGGCTGGGGCCCAACCAAGAGACCCAGTACTTC; cdr3_aa: CASRLGPNQETQYF